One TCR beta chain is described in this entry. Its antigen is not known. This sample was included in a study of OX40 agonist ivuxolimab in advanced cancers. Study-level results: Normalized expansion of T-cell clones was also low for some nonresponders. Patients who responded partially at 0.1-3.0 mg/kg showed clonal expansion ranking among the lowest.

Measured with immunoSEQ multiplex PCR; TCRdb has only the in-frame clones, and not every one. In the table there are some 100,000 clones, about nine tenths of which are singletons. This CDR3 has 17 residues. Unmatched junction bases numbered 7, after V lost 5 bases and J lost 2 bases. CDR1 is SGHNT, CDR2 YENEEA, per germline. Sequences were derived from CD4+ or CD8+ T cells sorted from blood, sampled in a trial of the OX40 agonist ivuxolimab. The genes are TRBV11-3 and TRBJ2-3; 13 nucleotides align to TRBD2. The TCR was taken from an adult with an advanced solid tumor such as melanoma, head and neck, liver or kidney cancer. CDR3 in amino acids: CASSPGTSGKYTDTQYF. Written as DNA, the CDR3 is TGTGCCAGCAGCCCGGGGACTAGCGGGAAATACACAGATACGCAGTATTTT.